This T cell receptor (beta chain) was captured by sequencing in a study of blood T cell repertoires in COVID-19. Across the whole study: Whether acute or convalescent, the COVID-19 samples came from the United States, Italy and Spain. T cells, B-cell-depleted T cells, or PBMCs provided the cDNA or gDNA that served as material.

The V gene end was trimmed by 5 bases and the J gene end by 3 bases; junction bases not matched to a gene: 12. The CDR3 contains 19 residues. Looked up from germline, CDR1 is SGHNT and CDR2 is YYREEE (reference sequence). Per the study methods: For nucleated cells, counts were estimated from reference gene primer amplification. Data came from immunoSEQ multiplex PCR; TCRdb stores just in-frame clones and leaves some out. V and J calls and clone size are as listed in that table; D and trimming were resolved from the DNA. The table has approximately 81,000 clones, around 80% seen once. The sample was peripheral blood. This receptor was identified in a human donor in a cohort sampled during active COVID-19. The chain combines TRBV5-4 with TRBJ2-3, with 16 positions matching TRBD2. CDR3 in amino acids: CASSSDPGLAGGRTDTQYF. The CDR3 region has the DNA TGTGCCAGCAGTTCAGATCCGGGACTAGCGGGGGGGAGGACAGATACGCAGTATTTT.